This T cell receptor beta chain is drawn from a study of blood T cell repertoires in COVID-19. Study background: The origin of the acute and convalescent COVID-19 samples was the United States, Italy and Spain. T cells, B-cell-depleted T cells, or PBMCs supplied cDNA or gDNA.

Clones were read by immunoSEQ multiplex PCR, and TCRdb kept only the in-frame ones, dropping some. This sample has approximately 99,000 clones; 88% occur once, and the top ten carry 2.4%. Trimming removed 1 base from V and 3 bases from J; junction bases left unmatched: 7. Germline V lookup: CDR1 SGDLS, CDR2 YYNGEE. CDR3 length equals 15 residues. This sequence originates from a human donor in a cohort sampled during active COVID-19. The chain couples TRBV9 to TRBJ2-7; 7 bases match TRBD2. What was sequenced was peripheral blood. CDR3 bases: TGTGCCAGCAGCGTATCGCCTAGCGGAGACTACGAGCAGTACTTC. Residues: CASSVSPSGDYEQYF.